The 6 T cell receptor beta chains listed next were all sequenced from one sample in a study of blood T cell repertoires in COVID-19. Only in-frame clones appear in the TCRdb table, and some are missing; sequencing was by immunoSEQ multiplex PCR. The table lists just under 250,000 clones, roughly 89% of them singletons. Sequenced input: PBMCs or T cells enriched from blood (not recorded which). These receptors were taken from a woman aged 25 to 39 who had recovered from COVID-19.

The chain uses TRBV2 and TRBJ2-3, with unresolved D. CDR1 SNHLY and CDR2 FYNNEI come from the germline V gene. With 8 bases removed from V and 3 bases from J, the gap between germline ends came to 12 bases. This CDR3 comprises 13 residues. This CDR3 reads CASLERSTDTQYF. CDR3 bases: TGTGCCAGCCTGGAGAGGTCGACAGATACGCAGTATTTT.

This rearrangement joins TRBV6-1 to TRBJ1-1; weak D call: TRBD1 (6 bases). The CDR3 totals 13 residues. Trimming cost V 1 base and J 5 bases, with 8 bases left between them. CDR1 MNHNS and CDR2 SASEGT come from the germline V gene. Here the CDR3 DNA reads TGTGCCAGCAGTGAAGTCAGGGGAACTGAAGCTTTCTTT. This encodes CASSEVRGTEAFF.

This clone was observed a few times. The chain combines TRBV4-2 with TRBJ2-1; D is possibly TRBD2 (5 bases). Trimming cost V 5 bases and J 7 bases, with 30 bases left between them. CDR3 length equals 19 residues. CDR1 LGHNA and CDR2 YNFKEQ come from the germline V gene. The CDR3 is CASSARLDRTLSWGNEQFF. CDR3 coding DNA: TGTGCCAGCAGCGCCCGATTGGATAGGACTTTGAGCTGGGGTAATGAGCAGTTCTTC.

The chain links TRBV4-2 to TRBJ2-2; D might be TRBD2 (6 bases). The CDR3 contains 19 residues. Germline values: CDR1 LGHNA, CDR2 YNFKEQ. V shed 0 bases and J shed 2 bases, with 19 bases lying between them. CDR3 nucleotides: TGTGCCAGCAGCCAAGACCTGCGGGACCGAATTTTTAACACCGGGGAGCTGTTTTTT. Its translation: CASSQDLRDRIFNTGELFF.

CDR3 protein: CASSLLDGTDTQYF. The CDR3 bases are TGTGCCAGCAGCTTGCTAGACGGTACAGATACGCAGTATTTT. The gene calls are TRBV5-5 and TRBJ2-3, with D unresolved. CDR1 is SGHKS and CDR2 is YYEKEE in the germline V gene (reference sequence). The V end lost 1 base, the J end lost 3 bases, and 9 bases lay between the germline ends. The CDR3 consists of 14 residues.

This clone has only a few counts. This rearrangement joins TRBV30 to TRBJ1-5; D is perhaps TRBD1 (6 bases). From germline, CDR1 is GTSNPN and CDR2 SVGIG (reference sequence). The CDR3 extends over 13 amino acids. Trimming removed 1 base at V and 3 bases at J, with 7 bases between. CDR3 in DNA: TGTGCCTGGAGTGCAGGGGACAATCAGCCCCAGCATTTT. This sequence encodes CAWSAGDNQPQHF. Filled out from reference TRBV30 and TRBJ1-5, the complete variable domain reads SQTIHQWPATLVQPVGSPLSLECTVEGTSNPNLYWYRQAAGRGLQLLFYSVGIGQISSEVPQNLSASRPQDRQFILSSKKLLLSDSGFYLCAWSAGDNQPQHFGDGTRLSIL.